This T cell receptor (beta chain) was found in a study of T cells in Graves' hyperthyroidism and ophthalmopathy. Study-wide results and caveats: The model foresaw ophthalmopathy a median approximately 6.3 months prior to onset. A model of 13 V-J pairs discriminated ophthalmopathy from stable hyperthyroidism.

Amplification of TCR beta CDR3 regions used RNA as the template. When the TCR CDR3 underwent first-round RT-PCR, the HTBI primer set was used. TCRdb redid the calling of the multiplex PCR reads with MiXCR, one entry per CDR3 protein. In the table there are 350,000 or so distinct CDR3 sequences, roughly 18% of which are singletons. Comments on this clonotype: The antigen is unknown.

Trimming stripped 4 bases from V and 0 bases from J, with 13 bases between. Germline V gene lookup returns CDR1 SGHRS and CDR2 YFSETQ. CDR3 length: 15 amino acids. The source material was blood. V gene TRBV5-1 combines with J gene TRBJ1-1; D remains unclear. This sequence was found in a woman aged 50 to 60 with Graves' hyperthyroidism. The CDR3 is CASSREGGVNTEAFF. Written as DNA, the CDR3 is TGCGCCAGCAGCCGTGAGGGCGGGGTGAACACTGAAGCTTTCTTT.